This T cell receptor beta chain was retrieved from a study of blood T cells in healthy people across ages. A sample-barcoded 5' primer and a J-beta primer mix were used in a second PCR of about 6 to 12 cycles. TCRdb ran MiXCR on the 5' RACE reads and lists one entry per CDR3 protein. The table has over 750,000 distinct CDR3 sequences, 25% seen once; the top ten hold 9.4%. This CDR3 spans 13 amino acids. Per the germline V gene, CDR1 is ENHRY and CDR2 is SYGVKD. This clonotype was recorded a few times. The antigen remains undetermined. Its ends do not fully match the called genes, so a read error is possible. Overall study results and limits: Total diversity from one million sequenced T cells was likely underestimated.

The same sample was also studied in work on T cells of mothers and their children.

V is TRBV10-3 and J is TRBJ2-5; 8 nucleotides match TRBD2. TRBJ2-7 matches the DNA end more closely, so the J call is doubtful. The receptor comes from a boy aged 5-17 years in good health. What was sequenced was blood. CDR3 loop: CTISSGVAYEQYF. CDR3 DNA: TGTACCATCAGTAGCGGGGTCGCCTACGAGCAGTACTTC.